This entry features one TCR beta chain sequence. Per germline, CDR1 SGHRS and CDR2 YFSETQ. V gave up 0 bases and J gave up 3 bases, with 12 bases separating them. This CDR3 contains 15 residues. Sample treatment: randomized to nivolumab then ipilimumab (arm A) or the reverse (arm B). None of the patients previously received DNA-damaging chemotherapy. From thawed PBMCs, live CD3+CD8+ cells negative for CD19 and CD56 were sorted. The record originates from a study of sequential checkpoint blockade in melanoma. About the study: Arm A got nivolumab then ipilimumab; arm B the reverse, 1:1. Both treatment sequences were followed by maintenance nivolumab.

The table came from immunoSEQ multiplex PCR; TCRdb's copy has only in-frame clones and leaves some out. In the table there are approximately 9,000 clones, 73% of which are singletons. The clonotype originates from a human donor with melanoma. Here the sequenced sample was CD8+ T cells sorted from blood (inferred from file names), taken from a patient given nivolumab and ipilimumab in sequence. This rearrangement joins TRBV5-1 to TRBJ1-1; D unresolved. The CDR3 DNA is TGCGCCAGCAGCTTGGCGTCAGGCAGTTACACTGAAGCTTTCTTT. Translated, it gives CASSLASGSYTEAFF.